The rows below give T cell receptor beta chains drawn from one sample of a study of identifying expanded T cells in peripheral blood. The protocol was immunoSEQ multiplex PCR, while the TCRdb copy is restricted to in-frame clones and leaves out a portion. The table shows some 93,000 clones, with 88% occurring only once. Material: blood. These receptors came from a person aged 18 to 69 in good health. The CDR3 runs from the conserved cysteine through the conserved F or W. D genes are given only for firm matches. Not every row has a clone size; where given, it reads once, few, many or a size class.

v_gene: TRBV13; j_gene: TRBJ2-5; d_gene: TRBD1; abundance: .; CDR3nt: TGTGCCAGCAGCTTAGGGGGACAGAGTAGTCAAGAGACCCAGTACTTC; CDR3aa: CASSLGGQSSQETQYF
v_gene: TRBV30; j_gene: TRBJ1-6; d_gene: .; abundance: few; CDR3nt: TGTGCCTGGAGGGCTTCCTATAATTCACCCCTCCACTTT; CDR3aa: CAWRASYNSPLHF
v_gene: TRBV29-1; j_gene: TRBJ2-1; d_gene: .; abundance: once; CDR3nt: TGCAGCGTTCGATGGTTGGAGGTCAATGAGCAGTTCTTC; CDR3aa: CSVRWLEVNEQFF
v_gene: TRBV29-1; j_gene: TRBJ2-2; d_gene: .; abundance: .; CDR3nt: TGCAGCTCATCGGCAGGGGAGCTGTTTTTT; CDR3aa: CSSSAGELFF
v_gene: TRBV15; j_gene: TRBJ2-3; d_gene: .; abundance: .; CDR3nt: TGTGCCACCAGCAGGAAGGGCACTAGCACAGATACGCAGTATTTT; CDR3aa: CATSRKGTSTDTQYF
v_gene: TRBV28; j_gene: TRBJ2-1; d_gene: TRBD2; abundance: .; CDR3nt: TGTGCTTCTAAGGCTAGCGGGAGGGCAGAGGAGCAGTTCTTC; CDR3aa: CASKASGRAEEQFF
v_gene: TRBV23-1; j_gene: TRBJ1-3; d_gene: .; abundance: .; CDR3nt: TGCGCCAGCAGTCAATTTGATTTTAGAACAGGGAGTGGAAACACCATATATTTT; CDR3aa: CASSQFDFRTGSGNTIYF
v_gene: TRBV7-3; j_gene: TRBJ2-5; d_gene: .; abundance: .; CDR3nt: TGTGCCAGCAGCTTATTCGGACAAGAGACCCAGTACTTC; CDR3aa: CASSLFGQETQYF
v_gene: TRBV18; j_gene: TRBJ2-2; d_gene: TRBD1; abundance: .; CDR3nt: TGTGCCAGCTCACCACTCGGACAGGGGATCACCGGGGAGCTGTTTTTT; CDR3aa: CASSPLGQGITGELFF
v_gene: TRBV7-9; j_gene: TRBJ1-6; d_gene: .; abundance: .; CDR3nt: TGTGCCAGCAGCTCGAATACAATTAATAATTCACCCCTCCACTTT; CDR3aa: CASSSNTINNSPLHF
v_gene: TRBV2; j_gene: TRBJ1-1; d_gene: .; abundance: few; CDR3nt: TGTGCCAGCAGGGGTTTTGAAGCTTTCTTT; CDR3aa: CASRGFEAFF
v_gene: TRBV4-2; j_gene: TRBJ1-2; d_gene: .; abundance: few; CDR3nt: TGTGCCAGCAGCCACGACTATGGCTACACCTTC; CDR3aa: CASSHDYGYTF
v_gene: TRBV27; j_gene: TRBJ2-7; d_gene: .; abundance: .; CDR3nt: TGTGCCAGCAGTTTAGGCAGGGTCTACGAGCAGTACTTC; CDR3aa: CASSLGRVYEQYF
v_gene: TRBV6-4; j_gene: TRBJ2-7; d_gene: .; abundance: few; CDR3nt: TGTGCCAGCAGGTACCGGAAGGACTACGAGCAGTACTTC; CDR3aa: CASRYRKDYEQYF
v_gene: TRBV19; j_gene: TRBJ1-2; d_gene: .; abundance: .; CDR3nt: TGTGCCAGTAGTATGGGTAGGGTGGATGGCTACACCTTC; CDR3aa: CASSMGRVDGYTF
v_gene: TRBV5-5; j_gene: TRBJ2-6; d_gene: .; abundance: once; CDR3nt: TGTGCCAGCAGCTCCCGGCGGGGGGCCAACGTCCTGACTTTC; CDR3aa: CASSSRRGANVLTF
v_gene: TRBV7-9; j_gene: TRBJ1-3; d_gene: .; abundance: few; CDR3nt: TGTGCCAGCAGCTCCCGGGGACCAAACACCATATATTTT; CDR3aa: CASSSRGPNTIYF
v_gene: TRBV6-5; j_gene: TRBJ1-5; d_gene: TRBD1; abundance: .; CDR3nt: TGTGCCAGCAGTAGGGACAGGGTTCAGCCCCAGCATTTT; CDR3aa: CASSRDRVQPQHF
v_gene: TRBV19; j_gene: TRBJ2-6; d_gene: .; abundance: .; CDR3nt: TGTGCCAGTAGTACACAGGGGAGGAGCTCTGGGGCCAACGTCCTGACTTTC; CDR3aa: CASSTQGRSSGANVLTF
v_gene: TRBV30; j_gene: TRBJ1-3; d_gene: .; abundance: .; CDR3nt: TGTGCCTGGAGTCCGCGGGGCCGTTCTGGAAACACCATATATTTT; CDR3aa: CAWSPRGRSGNTIYF
v_gene: TRBV19; j_gene: TRBJ2-7; d_gene: TRBD1; abundance: .; CDR3nt: TGTGCCAGGGGGACAGGGTACGAGCAGTACTTC; CDR3aa: CARGTGYEQYF
v_gene: TRBV15; j_gene: TRBJ1-5; d_gene: .; abundance: .; CDR3nt: TGTGCCACCAGCAGAGATTCAGCGTTCGGAGGGGACTTGAATCAGCCCCAGCATTTT; CDR3aa: CATSRDSAFGGDLNQPQHF
v_gene: TRBV19; j_gene: TRBJ2-7; d_gene: .; abundance: once; CDR3nt: TGTGCCAGTAGTCCAGGGCAGGTCTCCTACGAGCAGTACTTC; CDR3aa: CASSPGQVSYEQYF
v_gene: TRBV19; j_gene: TRBJ2-1; d_gene: .; abundance: .; CDR3nt: TGTGCCAGTAGTATAGAGTGGCCCAATGTAGGGTTCTTC; CDR3aa: CASSIEWPNVGFF
v_gene: TRBV5-6; j_gene: TRBJ1-3; d_gene: .; abundance: .; CDR3nt: TGTGCCAGCAGCTTGTTTAGGGGGACGGTTGGCGGAAACACCATATATTTT; CDR3aa: CASSLFRGTVGGNTIYF
v_gene: TRBV6-1; j_gene: TRBJ2-7; d_gene: .; abundance: .; CDR3nt: TGTGCCAGCAGTTCGACAGATCTAACCTACGAGCAGTACTTC; CDR3aa: CASSSTDLTYEQYF
v_gene: TRBV10-3; j_gene: TRBJ2-2; d_gene: .; abundance: few; CDR3nt: TGTGCCATCAGTGACTCCGGATCCGGGGAGCTGTTTTTT; CDR3aa: CAISDSGSGELFF
v_gene: TRBV6-1; j_gene: TRBJ2-1; d_gene: .; abundance: .; CDR3nt: TGTGCCAGCAGAACTCAGCTACGCAATGAGCAGTTCTTC; CDR3aa: CASRTQLRNEQFF
v_gene: TRBV9; j_gene: TRBJ2-7; d_gene: TRBD2; abundance: once; CDR3nt: TGTGCCAGCAGCGTAGATATCTCTGGGCGGACTAGCGGGGTCCACGAGCAGTACTTC; CDR3aa: CASSVDISGRTSGVHEQYF
v_gene: TRBV7-2; j_gene: TRBJ1-2; d_gene: TRBD1; abundance: .; CDR3nt: TGTGCCAGCAGCCCCTCGACAGGGTTAAACTATGGCTACACCTTC; CDR3aa: CASSPSTGLNYGYTF
v_gene: TRBV7-2; j_gene: TRBJ2-5; d_gene: .; abundance: .; CDR3nt: TGTGCCAGCAGCCCCCGTTATGGAGCGTACCAAGAGACCCAGTACTTC; CDR3aa: CASSPRYGAYQETQYF
v_gene: TRBV14; j_gene: TRBJ2-7; d_gene: .; abundance: .; CDR3nt: TGTGCCAGCAGCCAACCGGGACTCCTCTCCTACGAGCAGTACTTC; CDR3aa: CASSQPGLLSYEQYF
v_gene: TRBV7-4; j_gene: TRBJ1-5; d_gene: TRBD1; abundance: .; CDR3nt: TGTGCCAGCAGCTCGCCGGGACAGGGGTTGTTTGAGCAGCCCCAGCATTTT; CDR3aa: CASSSPGQGLFEQPQHF
v_gene: TRBV5-1; j_gene: TRBJ1-5; d_gene: .; abundance: .; CDR3nt: TGCGCCAGCAGCACGGACGGTAGCAATCAGCCCCAGCATTTT; CDR3aa: CASSTDGSNQPQHF
v_gene: TRBV7-9; j_gene: TRBJ2-5; d_gene: TRBD2; abundance: .; CDR3nt: TGTGCCAGCAGCTTAGGGCTAGCGGGAGAGACCCAGTACTTC; CDR3aa: CASSLGLAGETQYF
v_gene: TRBV5-1; j_gene: TRBJ1-3; d_gene: .; abundance: .; CDR3nt: TGCGCCAGCAGCTTGGACAGGGCTGGAAACACCATATATTTT; CDR3aa: CASSLDRAGNTIYF
v_gene: TRBV10-2; j_gene: TRBJ2-1; d_gene: TRBD2; abundance: .; CDR3nt: TGCGCCAGCAGTGAGCCTACTAGCGGGAGGGCCAATGAGCAGTTCTTC; CDR3aa: CASSEPTSGRANEQFF
v_gene: TRBV4-1; j_gene: TRBJ2-7; d_gene: TRBD1; abundance: .; CDR3nt: TGCGCCAGCAGCCAGAGGACAGGAGTCCGCTACGAGCAGTACTTC; CDR3aa: CASSQRTGVRYEQYF
v_gene: TRBV6-4; j_gene: TRBJ2-3; d_gene: TRBD2; abundance: .; CDR3nt: TGTGCCAGCAGTGAACTAGCGGGGAGTGCAGATACGCAGTATTTT; CDR3aa: CASSELAGSADTQYF